Listed below are T cell receptor beta chains from one sample, sequenced in a study of blood T cell repertoires in COVID-19. Some clones are missing from TCRdb's copy, which holds only in-frame ones; the method was immunoSEQ multiplex PCR. The repertoire holds roughly 24,000 clones, with around nine tenths as singletons. Source material: peripheral blood. Receptors were obtained from a woman in her 70s with active COVID-19. CDR3s include the opening cysteine and the closing phenylalanine or tryptophan. D genes are given only for firm matches. For some rows the clone size is stated as once, few or many, or as a class when expanded; others skip it.

abundance	v_gene	j_gene	d_gene	CDR3aa	CDR3nt
NA	TRBV5-6	TRBJ1-4	NA	CASSSSFVSFATNEKLFF	TGTGCCAGCAGCTCGTCTTTTGTTAGCTTTGCAACTAATGAAAAACTGTTTTTT
NA	TRBV7-2	TRBJ2-1	TRBD2	CASSSGLAGGGVEQFF	TGTGCCAGCAGCTCCGGACTAGCGGGGGGCGGGGTGGAGCAGTTCTTC
NA	TRBV18	TRBJ1-4	NA	CASSPPLSITATNEKLFF	TGTGCCAGCTCACCACCTTTATCCATTACGGCAACTAATGAAAAACTGTTTTTT
few	TRBV7-9	TRBJ1-2	NA	CASSREGNYGYTF	TGTGCCAGCAGCCGTGAGGGTAACTATGGCTACACCTTC
NA	TRBV7-3	TRBJ2-1	TRBD2	CASSLGTSGGAEQFF	TGTGCCAGCAGCTTAGGGACTAGCGGGGGTGCTGAGCAGTTCTTC
NA	TRBV7-3	TRBJ1-4	TRBD1	CASSLQGAGDEKLFF	TGTGCCAGCAGCTTACAGGGGGCCGGTGACGAAAAACTGTTTTTT
NA	TRBV11-2	TRBJ2-1	NA	CASSYGPNEQFF	TGTGCCAGCAGCTACGGTCCTAATGAGCAGTTCTTC
few	TRBV20-1	TRBJ2-7	TRBD1	CSARQGQEQYF	TGCAGTGCCCGACAGGGCCAAGAGCAGTACTTC
NA	TRBV18	TRBJ1-2	NA	CASSRWTGQEDGYTF	TGTGCCAGCTCACGTTGGACGGGACAAGAGGATGGCTACACCTTC
NA	TRBV12-3/TRBV12-4	TRBJ1-2	TRBD1	CASTPDRGYGYTF	TGTGCCAGCACTCCTGACAGGGGGTATGGCTACACCTTC
NA	TRBV10-2	TRBJ1-5	TRBD1	CASSPAGGRNQPQHF	TGCGCCAGCAGCCCCGCAGGGGGTCGCAATCAGCCCCAGCATTTT
once	TRBV7-3	TRBJ2-7	TRBD2	CASSSGLAGGPHEQYF	TGTGCCAGCAGCTCGGGACTAGCGGGGGGGCCGCACGAGCAGTACTTC
few	TRBV7-9	TRBJ1-1	TRBD1	CASSPRGSTGVKAFF	TGTGCCAGCAGCCCCAGGGGTAGCACAGGGGTTAAAGCTTTCTTT
NA	TRBV9	TRBJ2-7	NA	CASSANSYEQYF	TGTGCCAGCAGCGCCAACTCCTACGAGCAGTACTTC
NA	TRBV11-2	TRBJ2-3	TRBD1	CASSLRGATGGADTQYF	TGTGCCAGCAGCTTACGCGGGGCGACAGGGGGCGCAGATACGCAGTATTTT
NA	TRBV25-1	TRBJ2-7	TRBD1	CASRPDRGDFYEQYF	TGTGCCAGTAGACCGGACAGGGGAGACTTCTACGAGCAGTACTTC
NA	TRBV5-5	TRBJ1-5	TRBD1	CASSLWDRNQPQHF	TGTGCCAGCAGCTTGTGGGACAGGAATCAGCCCCAGCATTTT
NA	TRBV21-1	TRBJ2-1	NA	CASTNSGGSYNEQFF	TGTGCCAGCACCAATAGCGGGGGCTCCTACAATGAGCAGTTCTTC
NA	TRBV18	TRBJ2-7	NA	CASSQGGDYEQYF	TGTGCCAGCTCACAAGGGGGGGACTACGAGCAGTACTTC
NA	TRBV29-1	TRBJ1-6	TRBD1	CSVDGDRRNSPLHF	TGCAGCGTTGACGGGGACAGGCGTAATTCACCCCTCCACTTT
NA	TRBV28	TRBJ2-7	NA	CAIGERSFYEQYF	TGTGCCATCGGGGAACGCTCATTTTACGAGCAGTACTTC
NA	TRBV9	TRBJ2-1	TRBD1	CASTRGQGNNEQFF	TGTGCCAGCACCAGAGGACAGGGCAACAATGAGCAGTTCTTC
NA	TRBV6-5	TRBJ1-3	TRBD1	CASSSDDRAGNTIYF	TGTGCCAGCAGTTCGGATGACAGGGCTGGAAACACCATATATTTT
once	TRBV30	TRBJ2-7	NA	CAWSVGTGVREQYF	TGTGCCTGGAGTGTAGGGACGGGGGTCCGCGAGCAGTACTTC
NA	TRBV15	TRBJ2-5	TRBD2	CATSRDLTSGTQETQYF	TGTGCCACCAGCAGAGATCTCACTAGCGGGACCCAAGAGACCCAGTACTTC
NA	TRBV21-1	TRBJ2-1	NA	CASSIPGEGPLSHNEQFF	TGTGCCAGCAGCATCCCGGGGGAGGGACCGCTAAGCCACAATGAGCAGTTCTTC
NA	TRBV5-1	TRBJ2-3	NA	CASSYTGGTDTQYF	TGCGCCAGCAGCTATACAGGAGGGACAGATACGCAGTATTTT
NA	TRBV18	TRBJ2-7	TRBD2	CASSPSLAGSRAYEQYF	TGTGCCAGCTCACCTAGTTTAGCGGGGTCCCGAGCCTACGAGCAGTACTTC
NA	TRBV7-8	TRBJ2-7	NA	CASSLDRAYEQYF	TGTGCCAGCAGCTTGGACAGAGCCTACGAGCAGTACTTC
NA	TRBV19	TRBJ1-1	NA	CASSIQQGVDTEAFF	TGTGCCAGTAGTATTCAACAGGGAGTTGACACTGAAGCTTTCTTT
NA	TRBV14	TRBJ1-3	NA	CASSMGLPHSGNTIYF	TGTGCCAGCAGCATGGGACTCCCTCACTCTGGAAACACCATATATTTT
NA	TRBV6-1	TRBJ2-5	TRBD1	CASREDRGRRETQYF	TGTGCCAGCAGAGAAGACAGGGGGCGCCGGGAGACCCAGTACTTC
NA	TRBV7-9	TRBJ1-4	TRBD1	CASSLGDRGGNEKLFF	TGTGCCAGCAGCTTAGGGGACAGGGGCGGTAATGAAAAACTGTTTTTT
NA	TRBV5-8	TRBJ2-3	TRBD2	CASSWPISGGQGDTQYF	TGTGCCAGCAGCTGGCCTATTAGCGGGGGCCAGGGAGATACGCAGTATTTT
NA	TRBV12-3/TRBV12-4	TRBJ2-1	NA	CASSLVQFNEQFF	TGTGCCAGCAGTTTAGTTCAGTTTAATGAGCAGTTCTTC
NA	TRBV30	TRBJ1-2	TRBD1	CAWTDRVDYGYTF	TGTGCCTGGACCGACAGGGTCGACTATGGCTACACCTTC
NA	TRBV11-2	TRBJ2-4	NA	CASSLTVRDSKNIQYF	TGTGCCAGCAGCTTAACGGTTAGAGACTCCAAAAACATTCAGTACTTC
NA	TRBV4-3	TRBJ2-5	NA	CATAGRARETQYF	TGCGCAACTGCCGGCAGGGCACGAGAGACCCAGTACTTC
NA	TRBV6-2/TRBV6-3	TRBJ1-6	NA	CASSLGAVRRSYNSPLHF	TGTGCCAGCAGTTTAGGGGCCGTGAGGCGCTCCTATAATTCACCCCTCCACTTT
NA	TRBV5-1	TRBJ2-1	TRBD2	CASKRPGLANYNEQFF	TGCGCCAGCAAGAGACCGGGACTAGCGAACTACAATGAGCAGTTCTTC
NA	TRBV10-3	TRBJ1-2	NA	CATLIYGYTF	TGTGCCACTCTAATCTATGGCTACACCTTC
NA	TRBV7-8	TRBJ2-5	TRBD1	CASSLVVVARTGQETQYF	TGTGCCAGCAGCTTAGTGGTTGTTGCACGGACAGGGCAAGAGACCCAGTACTTC
NA	TRBV5-4	TRBJ1-4	NA	CASSLRTAATNEKLFF	TGTGCCAGCAGCTTGCGGACAGCCGCAACTAATGAAAAACTGTTTTTT
once	TRBV14	TRBJ1-2	NA	CASSQEGSAEGYGYTF	TGTGCCAGCAGCCAAGAAGGGTCAGCCGAGGGCTATGGCTACACCTTC
NA	TRBV2	TRBJ2-3	NA	CASSLSSRSDTQYF	TGTGCCAGCAGCCTCTCTAGCAGATCAGATACGCAGTATTTT
NA	TRBV6-5	TRBJ2-2	NA	CASTSFGGTGELFF	TGTGCCAGCACTTCCTTCGGAGGAACCGGGGAGCTGTTTTTT
NA	TRBV3-1/TRBV3-2	TRBJ2-1	TRBD2	CASSQDTLAPYNEQFF	TGTGCCAGCAGCCAAGACACACTAGCGCCCTACAATGAGCAGTTCTTC
NA	TRBV18	TRBJ1-2	NA	CASSPERTETGYTF	TGTGCCAGCTCACCAGAGCGGACAGAAACTGGCTACACCTTC
NA	TRBV3-1/TRBV3-2	TRBJ2-7	TRBD1	CASSQDRGPYEQYF	TGTGCCAGCAGCCAAGACAGGGGGCCCTACGAGCAGTACTTC
NA	TRBV29-1	TRBJ1-1	NA	CSVRSPFTEAFF	TGCAGCGTTAGGAGTCCCTTCACTGAAGCTTTCTTT
NA	TRBV19	TRBJ2-3	NA	CASSIVLADTQYF	TGTGCCAGTAGTATAGTACTAGCAGATACGCAGTATTTT
NA	TRBV3-1/TRBV3-2	TRBJ2-4	NA	CASSQALVGANIQYF	TGTGCCAGCAGCCAAGCGCTAGTTGGGGCAAACATTCAGTACTTC
NA	TRBV19	TRBJ1-5	NA	CASSTGAGGNQPQHF	TGTGCCAGTAGTACAGGGGCCGGGGGCAATCAGCCCCAGCATTTT
once	TRBV6-5	TRBJ1-1	TRBD1	CASRYDRASNTEAFF	TGTGCCAGCAGATACGACAGGGCATCGAACACTGAAGCTTTCTTT
NA	TRBV5-1	TRBJ2-3	TRBD2	CASSLGLAGGLRTDTQYF	TGCGCCAGCAGCTTGGGACTAGCGGGGGGGCTGCGGACAGATACGCAGTATTTT